The T cell receptor beta chain described here comes from a study of blood T cell repertoires in COVID-19. Study-level information: Sites across the United States, Italy and Spain contributed samples from acute and convalescent COVID-19. From T cells, B-cell-depleted T cells, or PBMCs came the material, which was cDNA or gDNA.

CDR3 size: 16 residues. The germline V gene encodes CDR1 SGHNT and CDR2 YYREEE (reference sequence). V lost 0 bases, J lost 1 base, and 13 bases lay in between. Original data processing: How many nucleated cells were present was estimated from reference gene primer amplification. Libraries were prepared by immunoSEQ multiplex PCR; TCRdb keeps only in-frame clonotypes and omits some of them. That table is the source of V, J and clone size, and D and trimming were worked out from the DNA. The data contain about 150,000 clones, 75% to 80% of them singletons. The clonotype originates from a man at least 80 years old with acute or convalescent COVID-19. The J gene is TRBJ1-2, the V gene TRBV5-4, with D perhaps matching TRBD1 (5 bases). Sequencing was carried out using peripheral blood. CDR3 sequence: CASSLGGGRSNYGYTF. CDR3 nucleotide sequence: TGTGCCAGCAGCTTGGGGGGGGGACGGAGTAACTATGGCTACACCTTC.